Below, 10 T cell receptor beta chains from the same sample are listed, as sequenced in a study of PD-1 blockade in classical Hodgkin lymphoma. Patients all relapsed after autologous stem cell transplantation, and there was variation in brentuximab vedotin exposure. Magnetic negative selection of thawed PBMCs yielded the CD8+ T cells. This table comes from immunoSEQ multiplex PCR, and its TCRdb copy is limited to in-frame clones, with some not included. The table has 25,000 to 30,000 clones, around nine tenths seen once. The material sequenced was CD8+ T cells from blood, taken at baseline. The receptors were sampled from a human donor with classical Hodgkin lymphoma.

Only one count was recorded for this clone. The chain is built from TRBV28 and TRBJ2-3, with TRBD2 identical over 13 bases. CDR3 length: 18 amino acids. Looked up from germline, CDR1 is MDHEN and CDR2 is SYDVKM. V trimming: 6 bases; J trimming: 0 bases; junction bases outside the gene matches: 9. CDR3 loop: CASSGLAGVGASTDTQYF. The CDR3 DNA reads as TGTGCCAGCAGCGGACTAGCGGGAGTAGGGGCTAGCACAGATACGCAGTATTTT.

This clone was detected only once. The chain combines TRBV4-1 with TRBJ2-3; D is unclear. Between the trimmed V and J ends, which lost 0 bases and 6 bases, there was a span of 4 bases. CDR1 is MGHRA and CDR2 is YSYEKL in the germline V gene. The CDR3 is 12 amino acids. Written as DNA, the CDR3 is TGCGCCAGCAGCCAAGATGGGGATACGCAGTATTTT. Amino acids: CASSQDGDTQYF.

The J gene is TRBJ1-5, the V gene TRBV2; 7 positions agree with TRBD1. There are 14 residues in the CDR3. The junction had 7 bases not matched to a gene; V was cut back by 5 bases and J by 6 bases. CDR1 SNHLY and CDR2 FYNNEI come from the germline V gene. This CDR3 reads CASSTGTVSQPQHF. The CDR3 DNA sequence: TGTGCCAGCAGTACCGGGACAGTGTCTCAGCCCCAGCATTTT.

V and J are TRBV5-1 and TRBJ2-5; TRBD2 agrees at 13 bases. J was trimmed by 3 bases and V by 2 bases; bases with no gene match: 4. The CDR3 runs to 16 residues. Germline CDR1 and CDR2: SGHRS and YFSETQ. In DNA, the CDR3 is TGCGCCAGCAGCTTCCGGACTAGCGGGAGCGAAGAGACCCAGTACTTC. It is translated as CASSFRTSGSEETQYF.

The rearrangement joins TRBV9 to TRBJ2-7, with D perhaps matching TRBD1 or TRBD2 (5 bases each). The CDR3 has 17 residues. The V gene lost 0 bases and the J gene lost 3 bases, with 19 bases spanning the gap. Per the germline V gene, CDR1 is SGDLS and CDR2 is YYNGEE. CDR3 amino acids: CASSVDPARAGIYEQYF. The CDR3 bases are TGTGCCAGCAGCGTAGACCCGGCCAGGGCGGGCATCTACGAGCAGTACTTC.

This chain joins TRBV28 and TRBJ2-7, with 9 bases lining up with TRBD1. Germline V lookup: CDR1 MDHEN, CDR2 SYDVKM. V lost 7 bases and J lost 1; bases outside the gene matches: 8. The CDR3 is made up of 15 amino acids. The CDR3 sequence is CASIGGQGASYEQYF. The CDR3 nucleotides are TGTGCCAGCATTGGGGGACAGGGAGCTTCCTACGAGCAGTACTTC.

This clone was observed a single time. The rearrangement uses TRBV9 and TRBJ2-5, with D possibly being TRBD2 (5 bases). The CDR3 has 13 residues. Germline values: CDR1 SGDLS, CDR2 YYNGEE. Trimming took 4 bases from V and 5 from J, leaving 12 bases between them. CDR3 in DNA: TGTGCCAGCAGCCCACCAGAGCGGGAGACCCAGTACTTC. Its protein product is CASSPPERETQYF.

The chain recombines TRBV13 with TRBJ2-3; 7 bases match TRBD2. V shed 2 bases, J shed 1 base, and the junction held 6 bases outside the gene matches. Per germline, CDR1 PRHDT and CDR2 FYEKMQ (reference sequence). CDR3 length: 16 residues. The CDR3 loop reads CASSLSAGAGTDTQYF. Here the CDR3 DNA reads TGTGCCAGCAGCTTAAGCGCGGGAGCGGGCACAGATACGCAGTATTTT.

This clone appeared once. The chain links TRBV10-3 to TRBJ2-6; D assignment may be TRBD1 or TRBD2 (6 bases each). The CDR3 contains 19 residues. The V gene's germline CDR1 is ENHRY and CDR2 SYGVKD. V lost 3 bases and J 4 bases, leaving 22 bases between the germline ends. The CDR3 reads CAISDGGRIWGSGANVLTF. The CDR3 DNA is TGTGCCATCAGTGATGGGGGGCGAATATGGGGTTCCGGGGCCAACGTCCTGACTTTC.

This rearrangement joins TRBV7-9 to TRBJ2-5, with TRBD2 identical over 7 bases. Germline trimming cut 2 bases from V and 6 bases from J; bases unmatched to any gene: 3. The CDR3 is 13 residues long. The germline gives CDR1 SEHNR, CDR2 FQNEAQ (reference sequence). Here the CDR3 reads CASSLSGGQTQYF. The CDR3 DNA reads TGTGCCAGCAGCTTATCGGGGGGTCAGACCCAGTACTTC.